These T cell receptor beta chains were read from a single sample in a study of T cell repertoires in cytomegalovirus infection. TCRdb re-analysed the reads in MiXCR, keeping a single row per CDR3 protein. The table has approximately 600,000 distinct CDR3 sequences, roughly 42% seen once; the top ten hold about half. Their target antigens are unknown. This material consisted of cultured PBMCs, taken from culture after CMV antigen stimulation. The receptors derive from a human donor in good health (CMV status not recorded). Some clones in this sample may be carry-over from other donors' samples. Both conserved end residues are part of each CDR3. Fields, in order: CDR3 DNA, CDR3 protein, D gene, J gene, clone size, V gene. A D gene is named only where the DNA matches it firmly. A row's size may be missing; if present it is once, few, many or a size class.

cdr3_nt: TGTGCCAGCAGCTCGACAGGGACTCTCTCGACTGAGCAGTACTTC
cdr3_aa: CASSSTGTLSTEQYF
d_call: .
j_call: TRBJ2-7
clone_size: .
v_call: TRBV7-2

cdr3_nt: TGCGCCAGCAGCCGTCTACTAGCGGGGGGCCAAAATGAGCAGTTCTTC
cdr3_aa: CASSRLLAGGQNEQFF
d_call: TRBD2
j_call: TRBJ2-1
clone_size: .
v_call: TRBV4-1

cdr3_nt: TGCGCCAGCAGCTTGGCCGGGAGCGGGATGGGGACCCAGTACTTC
cdr3_aa: CASSLAGSGMGTQYF
d_call: TRBD2
j_call: TRBJ2-5
clone_size: .
v_call: TRBV5-1

cdr3_nt: TGCAGTGGTAACAGGGGATCGTTAGAGACCCAGTACTTC
cdr3_aa: CSGNRGSLETQYF
d_call: TRBD1
j_call: TRBJ2-5
clone_size: few
v_call: TRBV20-1

cdr3_nt: TGTGCCAGCAGCTTAGTTCCTAGTGTGTCGATCGGGGAGCAGTTCTTC
cdr3_aa: CASSLVPSVSIGEQFF
d_call: .
j_call: TRBJ2-1
clone_size: many
v_call: TRBV7-8

cdr3_nt: TGTGCCAGCAGCTTTGGACCGCATCCCGGGGAGCAGTACTTC
cdr3_aa: CASSFGPHPGEQYF
d_call: .
j_call: TRBJ2-7
clone_size: few
v_call: TRBV7-9

cdr3_nt: TGTGCCAGCAGCTTAGAGGGGGGGACCGGGAAAAGGACTGAAGCTTTCTTT
cdr3_aa: CASSLEGGTGKRTEAFF
d_call: .
j_call: TRBJ1-1
clone_size: many
v_call: TRBV7-9

cdr3_nt: TGTGCCTGGGTCGGTTCCCAGCGAGAAGCTTTCTTT
cdr3_aa: CAWVGSQREAFF
d_call: .
j_call: TRBJ1-1
clone_size: .
v_call: TRBV30

cdr3_nt: TGTGCCAGCAGCTCTACTTGGCCTGAAGCTTTCTTT
cdr3_aa: CASSSTWPEAFF
d_call: .
j_call: TRBJ1-1
clone_size: few
v_call: TRBV7-2

cdr3_nt: TGTGCCAGCAGCTCGGGACTAGTGGTTACGCAGTATTTT
cdr3_aa: CASSSGLVVTQYF
d_call: TRBD2
j_call: TRBJ2-3
clone_size: .
v_call: TRBV11-2

cdr3_nt: TGTGCCAGCTCCCGGCGGGAGACAGCTAATGAAAAACTGTTTTTT
cdr3_aa: CASSRRETANEKLFF
d_call: .
j_call: TRBJ1-4
clone_size: few
v_call: TRBV18

cdr3_nt: TGTGCCAGCAGCTCGTACAGGGAATCGGGCACCGGGGAGCTGTTTTTT
cdr3_aa: CASSSYRESGTGELFF
d_call: .
j_call: TRBJ2-2
clone_size: many
v_call: TRBV7-2

cdr3_nt: TGTGCCAGCAGCCACCCTGGGGGAAACACCATATATTTT
cdr3_aa: CASSHPGGNTIYF
d_call: .
j_call: TRBJ1-3
clone_size: .
v_call: TRBV5-4

cdr3_nt: TGTGCCAGCAGCCAAGACTTCACAGATACGCAGTATTTT
cdr3_aa: CASSQDFTDTQYF
d_call: .
j_call: TRBJ2-3
clone_size: few
v_call: TRBV4-2

cdr3_nt: TGTGCCAGCAGCGATGGACAGGGTATTTTTGCACCCCTCCACTTT
cdr3_aa: CASSDGQGIFAPLHF
d_call: TRBD1
j_call: TRBJ1-6
clone_size: few
v_call: TRBV7-9

cdr3_nt: TGTGCCAGCGGGGGGACCCAAGAGACCCAGTACTTC
cdr3_aa: CASGGTQETQYF
d_call: .
j_call: TRBJ2-5
clone_size: .
v_call: TRBV28

cdr3_nt: TGTGCCAGCAGCTTAGCGCGAATTACCGGGGAGCTGTTTTTT
cdr3_aa: CASSLARITGELFF
d_call: .
j_call: TRBJ2-2
clone_size: .
v_call: TRBV7-2

cdr3_nt: TGTGCCAGCAGTCTCCGCCGGGACAGCTACACTGAAGCTTTCTTT
cdr3_aa: CASSLRRDSYTEAFF
d_call: TRBD1
j_call: TRBJ1-1
clone_size: few
v_call: TRBV6-2/TRBV6-3

cdr3_nt: TGTGCCAGTAGTGCGGGCAGTCAGACCGGCTATGGCTACACCTTC
cdr3_aa: CASSAGSQTGYGYTF
d_call: .
j_call: TRBJ1-2
clone_size: few
v_call: TRBV19

cdr3_nt: TGTGCCAGCAGCCAATCCCGGATGGGAGGGCTCTACGAGCAGTACTTC
cdr3_aa: CASSQSRMGGLYEQYF
d_call: TRBD2
j_call: TRBJ2-7
clone_size: few
v_call: TRBV7-8

cdr3_nt: TGTGCCAGCAGCTTACAGGGCCAGAGCGGTACGCAGTATTTT
cdr3_aa: CASSLQGQSGTQYF
d_call: .
j_call: TRBJ2-3
clone_size: .
v_call: TRBV7-2

cdr3_nt: TGTGCCAGCAGCCGGGACAAAGGCTATGGCTACACCTTC
cdr3_aa: CASSRDKGYGYTF
d_call: .
j_call: TRBJ1-2
clone_size: once
v_call: TRBV12-3/TRBV12-4

cdr3_nt: TGTGCCAGCAGTTCCCAACGGACTAGCGGGAGGGGGTTGACAGATACGCAGTATTTT
cdr3_aa: CASSSQRTSGRGLTDTQYF
d_call: TRBD2
j_call: TRBJ2-3
clone_size: few
v_call: TRBV6-1

cdr3_nt: TGTGCCACAACTAGGACTAGCGGGGGGAATGAGCAGTTCTTC
cdr3_aa: CATTRTSGGNEQFF
d_call: TRBD2
j_call: TRBJ2-1
clone_size: few
v_call: TRBV11-1

cdr3_nt: TGTGCCAGCAGTTACGGTTGGCTAGCGGGGGGGGATGGGACAGATACGCAGTATTTT
cdr3_aa: CASSYGWLAGGDGTDTQYF
d_call: TRBD2
j_call: TRBJ2-3
clone_size: few
v_call: TRBV6-2/TRBV6-3

cdr3_nt: TGTGCCAGCAGCTTATCGGGACAGGGAGGGATCTATGGCTACACCTTC
cdr3_aa: CASSLSGQGGIYGYTF
d_call: TRBD1
j_call: TRBJ1-2
clone_size: few
v_call: TRBV7-2

cdr3_nt: TGTGCCAGCAGCTTAGGCTCAACCCTCTACGAGCAGTACTTC
cdr3_aa: CASSLGSTLYEQYF
d_call: .
j_call: TRBJ2-7
clone_size: many
v_call: TRBV7-9

cdr3_nt: TGCGCCAGCAGCCCCCAGGGGGCCCAGTCCCACGAGCAGTACTTC
cdr3_aa: CASSPQGAQSHEQYF
d_call: TRBD1
j_call: TRBJ2-7
clone_size: once
v_call: TRBV5-1

cdr3_nt: TGTGCCAGCAGCCAAACCCCTTTTGATGGCTACACCTTC
cdr3_aa: CASSQTPFDGYTF
d_call: .
j_call: TRBJ1-2
clone_size: .
v_call: TRBV5-5

cdr3_nt: TGTGCCAGCAGCTTAAAGGGGGGGGGCCGGTATGAGCAGTTCTTC
cdr3_aa: CASSLKGGGRYEQFF
d_call: .
j_call: TRBJ2-1
clone_size: .
v_call: TRBV7-2